This T cell receptor (beta chain) was sequenced during a study of OX40 agonist ivuxolimab in advanced cancers. The CDR3 runs to 13 residues. CDR1 is MDHEN, CDR2 SYDVKM, per germline. V was cut by 3 bases and J by 5 bases, with 10 bases left in between. The protocol was immunoSEQ multiplex PCR, while the TCRdb copy is restricted to in-frame clones and leaves out a portion. The table records tens of thousands of clones, approximately 84% of them present only once. This sequence was found in an adult with an advanced solid tumor such as melanoma, head and neck, liver or kidney cancer. The J gene is TRBJ1-2, the V gene TRBV28; a weak D match, TRBD1 (5 bases). The sequencing used CD4+ or CD8+ T cells sorted from blood, collected in a trial of the OX40 agonist ivuxolimab. The CDR3 region has the DNA TGTGCCAGCAGTTTGGGAGGGGAGTATGGCTACACCTTC. The encoded protein is CASSLGGEYGYTF.